This T cell receptor beta chain was captured in a study of OX40 agonist ivuxolimab in advanced cancers. Study-wide points: There were also nonresponders showing low normalized T-cell clonal expansion. Relative to CD4+, CD8+ T cells held more expanded clones on average.

Sequencing was performed with immunoSEQ multiplex PCR; in TCRdb, only in-frame clones are kept and a portion is missing. The sample shows roughly 91,000 clones, over 85% of them seen only once. In regard to this clone: The antigen is unknown.

Germline V gene lookup returns CDR1 SNHLY and CDR2 FYNNEI. V shed 9 bases and J shed 0 bases, with 10 bases lying between them. The CDR3 loop spans 13 amino acids. Sequenced here: CD4+ or CD8+ T cells sorted from blood, sampled in a trial of the OX40 agonist ivuxolimab. V is TRBV2 and J is TRBJ2-3, with D maybe TRBD2 (6 bases). The receptor comes from an adult with an advanced solid tumor such as melanoma, head and neck, liver or kidney cancer. The CDR3 DNA reads TGTGCCAGTGGCGGGGAGAGCACAGATACGCAGTATTTT. Translated, it gives CASGGESTDTQYF. Full variable domain (outside the CDR3, taken from reference TRBV2 and TRBJ2-3): EPEVTQTPSHQVTQMGQEVILRCVPISNHLYFYWYRQILGQKVEFLVSFYNNEISEKSEIFDDQFSVERPDGSNFTLKIRSTKLEDSAMYFCASGGESTDTQYFGPGTRLTVL.